The clone carrying this T cell receptor (beta chain) has only a few counts. What it binds is unknown. This entry is derived from a study of early T cells in non-severe SARS-CoV-2 infection. Study-level information: It was bulk RNA from unsorted whole blood that was sequenced, and the chains were unpaired. Study-level results: Clonotype matching in VDJdb favored anti-spike CD8 responses and did not capture private and CD4 specificities.

CDR1 is SGHRS and CDR2 is YFSETQ in the germline V gene. The CDR3 covers 13 residues. V shed 9 bases, J shed 7 bases, and the junction held 9 bases outside the gene matches. Unique molecular identifiers were affixed to single, distinct cDNA molecules. In TCRdb, the 5' RACE reads were re-called with MiXCR into one record per CDR3 protein. The data hold about 77,000 distinct CDR3 sequences, with over 9% observed a single time. The chain carries TRBV5-1 and TRBJ2-2; 7 bases fit TRBD1. Sequencing used whole blood. The sequence derives from an adult who was a healthcare worker with PCR-confirmed SARS-CoV-2 infection or an uninfected control (not recorded which). This CDR3 reads CATGTDGGGELFF. The CDR3 DNA reads as TGCGCCACCGGGACAGACGGCGGCGGGGAGCTGTTTTTT.